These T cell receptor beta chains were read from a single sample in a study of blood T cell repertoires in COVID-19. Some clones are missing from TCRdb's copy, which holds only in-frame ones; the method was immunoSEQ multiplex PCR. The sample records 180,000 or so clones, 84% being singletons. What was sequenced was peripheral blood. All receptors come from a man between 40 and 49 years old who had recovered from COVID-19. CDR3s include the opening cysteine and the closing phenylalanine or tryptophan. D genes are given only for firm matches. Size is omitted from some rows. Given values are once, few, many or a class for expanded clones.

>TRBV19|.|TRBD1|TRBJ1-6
CASSPDRVNSPLHF
TGTGCCAGTAGCCCCGACAGGGTGAATTCACCCCTCCACTTT
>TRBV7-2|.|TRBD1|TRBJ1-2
CAREEGAGYGYTF
TGTGCCAGAGAAGAGGGGGCTGGCTATGGCTACACCTTC
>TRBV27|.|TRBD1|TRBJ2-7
CASSLSGTAYEQYF
TGTGCCAGCAGTTTATCAGGGACAGCGTACGAGCAGTACTTC
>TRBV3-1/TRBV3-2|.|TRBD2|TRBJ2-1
CASSRGLAGGEQFF
TGTGCCAGCAGCCGCGGACTAGCGGGAGGGGAACAGTTCTTC
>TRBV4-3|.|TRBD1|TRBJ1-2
CASSLAWRGLHYGYTF
TGCGCCAGCAGCCTCGCCTGGAGGGGGCTTCACTATGGCTACACCTTC
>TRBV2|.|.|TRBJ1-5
CASSEEGRGQPQHF
TGTGCCAGCAGTGAAGAAGGGAGAGGACAGCCCCAGCATTTT
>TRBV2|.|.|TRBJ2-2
CASKRQEDTGELFF
TGTGCCAGCAAGAGACAGGAAGATACCGGGGAGCTGTTTTTT
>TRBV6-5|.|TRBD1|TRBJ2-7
CASSLARGTSYEQYF
TGTGCCAGCAGTCTCGCCAGGGGGACATCCTACGAGCAGTACTTC
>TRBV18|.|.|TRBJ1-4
CASSPKQGTTNEKLFF
TGTGCCAGCTCACCAAAACAGGGCACAACTAATGAAAAACTGTTTTTT
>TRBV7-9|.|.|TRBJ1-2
CASSYDYGYTF
TGTGCCAGCAGCTATGACTACGGCTACACCTTC
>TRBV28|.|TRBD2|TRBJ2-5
CASSLTTSGYQETQYF
TGTGCCAGCAGTCTTACGACTAGCGGGTACCAAGAGACCCAGTACTTC
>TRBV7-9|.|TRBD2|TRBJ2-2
CASSLSGSFTGELFF
TGTGCCAGCAGCTTAAGCGGGAGTTTTACCGGGGAGCTGTTTTTT
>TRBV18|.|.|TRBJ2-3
CASSPRDTLTDTQYF
TGTGCCAGCTCACCCCGGGACACTCTCACAGATACGCAGTATTTT
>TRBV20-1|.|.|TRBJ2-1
CSASQLSGNEQFF
TGCAGTGCTAGTCAGCTATCAGGCAATGAGCAGTTCTTC
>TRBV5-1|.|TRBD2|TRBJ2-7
CASSTGGGTYEQYF
TGCGCCAGTTCTACGGGAGGGGGGACATACGAGCAGTACTTC
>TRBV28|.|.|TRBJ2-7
CASSAPGNYEQYF
TGTGCCAGCAGTGCCCCCGGGAACTACGAGCAGTACTTC
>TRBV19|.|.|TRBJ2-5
CASSPGGVETQYF
TGTGCCAGTAGTCCGGGGGGCGTGGAGACCCAGTACTTC
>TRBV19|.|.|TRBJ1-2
CASSIPGDGYTF
TGTGCCAGTAGTATCCCCGGGGATGGCTACACCTTC
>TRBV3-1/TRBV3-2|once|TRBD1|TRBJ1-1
CASSQQRLDRDRDTEAFF
TGTGCCAGCAGCCAACAACGACTAGATCGGGACAGGGACACTGAAGCTTTCTTT
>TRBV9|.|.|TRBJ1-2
CASTGNGYTF
TGTGCCAGCACAGGGAATGGCTACACCTTC
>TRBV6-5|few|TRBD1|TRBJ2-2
CASTGQGIFTGELFF
TGTGCCAGCACCGGACAGGGGATATTCACCGGGGAGCTGTTTTTT